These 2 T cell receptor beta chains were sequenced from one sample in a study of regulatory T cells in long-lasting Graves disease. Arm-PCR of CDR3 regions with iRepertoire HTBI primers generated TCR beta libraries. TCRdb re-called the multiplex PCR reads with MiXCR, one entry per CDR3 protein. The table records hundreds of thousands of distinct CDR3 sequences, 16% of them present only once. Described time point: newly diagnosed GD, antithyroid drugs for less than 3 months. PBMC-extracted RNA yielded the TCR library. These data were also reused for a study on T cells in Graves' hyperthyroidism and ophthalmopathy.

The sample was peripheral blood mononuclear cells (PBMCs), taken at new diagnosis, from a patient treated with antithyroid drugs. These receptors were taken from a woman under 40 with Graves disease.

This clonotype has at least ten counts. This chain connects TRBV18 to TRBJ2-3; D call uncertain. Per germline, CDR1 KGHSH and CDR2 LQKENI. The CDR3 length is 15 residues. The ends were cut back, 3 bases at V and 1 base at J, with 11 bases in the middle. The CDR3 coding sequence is TGTGCCAGCTCACCGGGGATTATCGGCACAGATACGCAGTATTTT. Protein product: CASSPGIIGTDTQYF. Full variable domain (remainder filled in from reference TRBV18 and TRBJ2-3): NAGVMQNPRHLVRRRGQEARLRCSPMKGHSHVYWYRQLPEEGLKFMVYLQKENIIDESGMPKERFSAEFPKEGPSILRIQQVVRGDSAAYFCASSPGIIGTDTQYFGPGTRLTVL.

CDR3 in amino acids: CASSSQPRVGYGYTF. The CDR3 DNA sequence: TGTGCCAGTAGTTCCCAGCCCCGGGTAGGCTATGGCTACACCTTC. V usage is TRBV19 and J usage is TRBJ1-2; D unclear. Germline CDR1 and CDR2: LNHDA and SQIVND (reference sequence). This CDR3 contains 15 residues. Trimming took off 5 bases at V and 4 bases at J, with 17 bases between the two ends.